A single sample is the source of the 4 T cell receptor beta chains below, sequenced in a study of blood T cell repertoires in COVID-19. Assay used: immunoSEQ multiplex PCR; TCRdb lists only in-frame clones, some missing. Altogether hundreds of thousands of clones are present, roughly nine tenths being singletons, with the ten largest covering 0.95% to 1.2%. The sequenced material came from PBMCs or T cells enriched from blood (not recorded which). These TCRs come from a man aged 30 to 45 who had recovered from COVID-19.

CDR3 sequence (DNA): TGTGCCAGCAGCCAAGACAGGGGAGATGAAAAACTGTTTTTT. Its translation: CASSQDRGDEKLFF. J is TRBJ1-4 and V is TRBV7-2, with 8 bases aligning to TRBD1. The CDR3 contains 14 residues. Germline trimming cut 5 bases from V and 6 bases from J; bases unmatched to any gene: 5. CDR1 and CDR2 (germline): SGHTA, FQGNSA.

The chain has TRBV7-8 and TRBJ1-3, with 11 nucleotides matching TRBD1. V lost 5 bases to trimming and J lost 6 bases; unmatched junction nucleotides: 12. Looked up from germline, CDR1 is SGHVS and CDR2 is FQNEAQ. CDR3 length equals 17 residues. CDR3 amino acids: CASSPWTGGNQINTIYF. DNA of the CDR3: TGTGCCAGCAGCCCCTGGACAGGGGGCAACCAAATAAACACCATATATTTT.

The chain links TRBV6-5 to TRBJ1-3, with a weak D call TRBD1 (5 bases). Trimming cost V 5 bases and J 4 bases, with 12 bases left between them. The CDR3 loop spans 14 amino acids. The germline gives CDR1 MNHEY, CDR2 SVGAGI. CDR3 sequence: CASSPGTSGNTIYF. The CDR3 DNA is TGTGCCAGCAGTCCCGGGACTAGCGGAAACACCATATATTTT.

The genes are TRBV11-2 and TRBJ2-1, with TRBD1 matching 7 bases. J lost 1 base, V lost 3 bases, and 6 bases had no gene match. The germline gives CDR1 SGHAT, CDR2 FQNNGV. The CDR3 contains 16 residues. The CDR3 nucleotides are TGTGCCAGCAGCTTCTCGACAGGGAAATCCTACAATGAGCAGTTCTTC. Amino acids: CASSFSTGKSYNEQFF.